Included here is one T cell receptor beta chain sequence, with context. This clonotype has only a few counts. Its recognized antigen is unknown. Base qualities are not recorded, but no much larger clone differs from it by a single base. Receptors were amplified or captured by PCR. At the Johns Hopkins FTIC core, DNA from the cultured CD4+ T cells underwent TCR sequencing with the Oncomine TCR Beta short-read assay. The QIAamp micro DNA kit was used to extract genomic DNA from the cultured CD4+ T cells. The Oncomine TCR Beta libraries from cultured CD4+ T cells were pooled using unique dual indexes and then sequenced on an Illumina iSeq 100. Turning to the authors' computational methods: Non-productive sequences were removed, and CDR3s that did not start with C, did not end with F or W, or were shorter than 7 amino acids were discarded. The MANAFEST web application was used to identify antigen-specific clonotypes by comparing peptide-stimulated wells against reference wells and other culture wells. An FDR below 0.05, an odds ratio above 5, and a productive frequency above 0.1% in at least two of three replicate wells were required for clones to be considered positive. A clonotype was classed as cross-reactive if the clonotype showed significant expansion both in SARS-CoV-2 spike wells and in at least one common cold coronavirus spike condition. Using R version 3.6.1, CDR3 homology was evaluated through Levenshtein distances (stringdist) along with unrooted phylogenetic trees (ape). TCRdb cleaned the public reads at Q25 with fastp, built clones with MiXCR and kept in-frame beta chains. Here each entry gathers all rows of one CDR3 protein and keeps the most common genes and DNA. What appears here as the V and J calls and clone size reflects TCRdb's work, not the paper's. The sample table lists about 19,000 distinct CDR3 sequences, over 40% of them with a count of one. 2% to 3% of the sample rests with the top ten.

This sample stems from a study of vaccination and CD4 T cells after COVID-19 (dated by TCRdb to between 2021 and 2022). Looking at the study overall: Every convalescent patient had a positive nasal swab PCR test for SARS-CoV-2, with mild disease in 9 or 10 patients and severe disease in one. In the convalescent cohort there were six males and four females, among whom were two Hispanic individuals, seven Caucasians, two Asians and one multiracial person. Participants got two doses of the Pfizer-BioNTech BNT162b2 vaccine (n=8) or two doses of the Moderna mRNA-1273 vaccine (n=2). Post-COVID blood samples were collected from convalescent patients a median of around 100 days after diagnosis, with a range of roughly 30 to 170 days. The time from the second vaccine dose to post-vaccine blood sampling had a median of approximately 72 days and ranged from roughly 12 to 241 days. The cultures were stimulated with overlapping spike peptide pools from SARS-CoV-2 and from the common cold coronaviruses HCoV-NL63, HCoV-OC43 and HCoV-229E. In control cultures, a CEFX viral epitope pool was used as positive control, an HIV-1 Nef peptide pool was used as negative control, or no peptide was added. In around 9 COVID-19 convalescent patients and a handful of infection-naive healthy vaccine recipients, researchers compared the spike-specific CD4+ TCR repertoire from before mRNA vaccination with the repertoire from after.

The investigation overall reported the following: Relatively few convalescent patients were included in the study, and early timepoints after natural infection were not analyzed. The median count of SARS-CoV-2-reactive clonotypes went up from around 23 after infection to 35 to 40 after vaccination, although the change was not significant. In convalescent patients, a median about 84% of post-vaccine SARS-CoV-2-reactive clones were detected only after vaccination, and vaccine-specific priming was suggested by this finding. Nearly all vaccine-specific clones in convalescent patients (304 of 307) were mono-reactive for SARS-CoV-2 spike rather than cross-reactive with common cold coronaviruses.

The sample's treatment or condition label, in plain terms: roughly ten-day PBMC culture with coronavirus spike peptide pools or control peptides (ViraFEST assay). To expand antigen-specific T cells with peptide pools and then pick out the expanded clonotypes through TCR sequencing, the study relied on the ViraFEST assay. The convalescent patients' positive SARS-CoV-2 PCR tests fell between March and December 2020, which was before the Alpha, Beta and Delta variants emerged in the United States. Each well held more than 1.5 million PBMCs cultured in IMDM containing about 5% human AB serum and 9 to 10 IU/ml IL-2, with about 9.4 ug/ml peptide pools added. Half of the culture medium was replaced with fresh IL-2-containing medium on days 3 and 7. After 10 to 11 days of culture, CD4+ T cells were isolated by negative selection with the EasySep CD4+ T cell isolation kit. Ficoll-Paque Plus gradient centrifugation was used to isolate PBMCs from whole blood, and the isolated PBMCs were then either used fresh or cryopreserved at -140C. Triplicate wells were generally used for each culture condition.

The CDR3 goes from the cysteine to the phenylalanine over 15 residues. Only the CDR3 DNA is retained, 45 bases long and in frame from the first base. Between the V and J ends, shortened by 3 bases and 9 bases respectively, the junction contains 21 bases. Based on the germline V gene, the CDR1 and CDR2 sequences are MNHNS and SASEGT. The sequences come from CD4+ T cells from blood, cultured in vitro, collected after SARS-CoV-2 vaccination. The rearranged chain carries TRBV6-1 and TRBJ2-7; the D gene is possibly TRBD1 or TRBD2, with 5 bases matching each. The source is a human donor who had recovered from COVID-19. In nucleotides, the sequence is TGTGCCAGCAGTGACGTGACACGAGGGGTCTATGGGCAGTACTTC. Translated, this gives CASSDVTRGVYGQYF.